This is a list of T cell receptor beta chains from one sample in a study of T cell responses to AZD1222 COVID-19 vaccine. TCRdb keeps only in-frame clones here, not all; method: immunoSEQ multiplex PCR. The data contain 130,000 or so clones, about 88% of them singletons. The sequenced sample was peripheral blood, obtained on day 0 of AZD1222 vaccination. The receptor source for this set is an adult in good health. Each CDR3 is given with its conserved first and last residue. D genes are given only for firm matches. Clone size is stated in some rows and not others, as once, few, many or a class when expanded.

TRBV20-1	NA	TRBJ2-2	NA	TGCAGTGCTAGTTCCCACGGTCAGGCTAACACCGGGGAGCTGTTTTTT	CSASSHGQANTGELFF
TRBV7-9	NA	TRBJ2-2	NA	TGTGCCAGCAGCTTAGGGAACACCGGGGAGCTGTTTTTT	CASSLGNTGELFF
TRBV3-1/TRBV3-2	NA	TRBJ1-2	NA	TGTGCCAGCAGCCGATATAACTATGGCTACACCTTC	CASSRYNYGYTF
TRBV27	once	TRBJ1-4	NA	TGTGCCAGCAGCAGGGGTGAAAAACTGTTTTTT	CASSRGEKLFF
TRBV18	NA	TRBJ2-3	NA	TGTGCCAGCTCCTCCGGGACAAGCAGCACAGATACGCAGTATTTT	CASSSGTSSTDTQYF
TRBV5-8	NA	TRBJ1-5	NA	TGTGCCAGCAGCTTACGGCAGGGCCAGCCCCAGCATTTT	CASSLRQGQPQHF
TRBV7-2	many	TRBJ2-7	NA	TGTGCCAGCAGCCCCGGAGTGAGCGTCTCCTACGAGCAGTACTTC	CASSPGVSVSYEQYF
TRBV27	NA	TRBJ1-4	TRBD1	TGTGCCAGCAGTTTGGGACAGGGGGGGGGAAAACTGTTTTTT	CASSLGQGGGKLFF
TRBV12-3/TRBV12-4	NA	TRBJ1-2	NA	TGTGCCAGCAGCCCCTCTGGGACGGATGGCTACACCTTC	CASSPSGTDGYTF
TRBV6-2/TRBV6-3	NA	TRBJ1-2	TRBD1	TGTGCCAGCAGTTACCCGCCGGGACAGGGGAACTATGGCTACACCTTC	CASSYPPGQGNYGYTF
TRBV4-2	NA	TRBJ2-1	TRBD2	TGTGCCAGCAGCCAAGATTTTGGGACTAGCGGGAGGAATGAGCAGTTCTTC	CASSQDFGTSGRNEQFF
TRBV7-9	NA	TRBJ2-3	NA	TGTGCCAGCAGCTTAAGGTCCCGATCAGCTAGCACAGATACGCAGTATTTT	CASSLRSRSASTDTQYF
TRBV7-9	NA	TRBJ1-5	NA	TGTGCCAGCAGCTTATCGCTGGCGGGTCAGCCCCAGCATTTT	CASSLSLAGQPQHF
TRBV3-1/TRBV3-2	NA	TRBJ1-2	NA	TGTGCCAGCAGCCAAGATGGGTATGGCTACACCTTC	CASSQDGYGYTF
TRBV6-5	once	TRBJ1-3	TRBD1	TGTGCCAGCAGCGGGACAGATGGAAACACCATATATTTT	CASSGTDGNTIYF
TRBV6-6	NA	TRBJ1-2	NA	TGTGCCAGCAGTTACCGGGCAGGGCCCTATGGCTACACCTTC	CASSYRAGPYGYTF
TRBV27	NA	TRBJ1-2	TRBD1	TGTGCCAGCAGTTTGTCAGGGGGATTATATGGCTACACCTTC	CASSLSGGLYGYTF
TRBV7-9	NA	TRBJ2-5	TRBD2	TGTGCCAGCCTCCTAGCGGGGAGGAAAGAGACCCAGTACTTC	CASLLAGRKETQYF
TRBV7-2	NA	TRBJ1-3	TRBD1	TGTGCCAGCAGCCGGGACAGCAGGACCATATATTTT	CASSRDSRTIYF
TRBV6-1	NA	TRBJ2-1	NA	TGTGCCAGCAGTGAAAGGGCGGTAACCACCTACAATGAGCAGTTCTTC	CASSERAVTTYNEQFF
TRBV18	NA	TRBJ2-3	TRBD1	TGTGCCAGCCGCTTAGGGGGCATCACAGATACGCAGTATTTT	CASRLGGITDTQYF
TRBV5-4	NA	TRBJ2-1	TRBD1	TGTGCCAGCAGCTTGGAGGGACAGGGTGGTGAGCAGTTCTTC	CASSLEGQGGEQFF
TRBV15	few	TRBJ2-4	NA	TGTGCCACCAGCAGAGTAGGGGGGAGGGCCACCGGCATTCAGTACTTC	CATSRVGGRATGIQYF
TRBV6-5	NA	TRBJ2-7	TRBD1	TGTGCCAGCAAGACCACAGGGGGCTCCCCCGTAGAGCAGTACTTC	CASKTTGGSPVEQYF
TRBV2	NA	TRBJ1-4	NA	TGTGCCAGCAATAAAGAGTTAGGGGCTCCTAATGAAAAACTGTTTTTT	CASNKELGAPNEKLFF
TRBV7-2	few	TRBJ1-2	NA	TGTGCCAGCAGTCTAACATCCGGGGGCGGCTATGGCTACACCTTC	CASSLTSGGGYGYTF
TRBV18	NA	TRBJ2-5	NA	TGTGCCAGCTCTCCCTCGGGTAAAGAGACCCAGTACTTC	CASSPSGKETQYF
TRBV7-9	NA	TRBJ2-2	NA	TGTGCCAGCAGCTCGCCCCTGCTAGCTCCGAGCGGGAACACCGGGGAGCTGTTTTTT	CASSSPLLAPSGNTGELFF
TRBV5-1	once	TRBJ2-3	NA	TGCGCCAGCACCACCAGGGTTTCGACCACAGATACGCAGTATTTT	CASTTRVSTTDTQYF
TRBV5-4	NA	TRBJ2-7	TRBD1	TGTGCCAGCAGCTTTAGACAGGGCACCTACGAGCAGTACTTC	CASSFRQGTYEQYF
TRBV7-2	NA	TRBJ2-1	NA	TGTGCCAGCAGCTTAGGTTCAGGGGCGGATGAGCAGTTCTTC	CASSLGSGADEQFF
TRBV18	NA	TRBJ1-1	NA	TGTGCCAGCTCACCTTCGGACACTGAAGCTTTCTTT	CASSPSDTEAFF